This entry lists 15 T cell receptor beta chains sequenced from one sample in a study of CD8+ T cells in alopecia areata (dated by TCRdb to 2017 to 2018). The library was prepared using the immunoSEQ multiplex PCR assay. To provide template for TCR sequencing, every sample had RNA extracted and reverse transcribed into cDNA. TCRdb stores this immuneACCESS table with in-frame sequences only. Part of the clones is absent; in the studies checked, under half of the shortfall reflects unresolved V genes, and no reason is known for the rest. Here the sample has roughly 100,000 clones; around 84% occur a single time. Approximately 12% of the sample rests with the top ten. The meaning of the sample's treatment or condition label: oral pan-JAK inhibitor, 5-10 mg twice daily. The sequenced sample was CD8+ T cells sorted from blood, obtained at approximately week 31, from a patient treated with tofacitinib. These receptors were taken from a human donor with alopecia areata.

CDR3 loop: CASSPEMNTEAFF. Written as DNA, the CDR3 is TGCGCCAGCAGCCCTGAGATGAACACTGAAGCTTTCTTT. This rearrangement joins TRBV5-1 to TRBJ1-1, with D unclear. V lost 4 bases to trimming and J lost 0 bases, with 7 bases between them. The CDR3 consists of 13 residues. Germline assignment: CDR1 SGHRS and CDR2 YFSETQ.

The CDR3 sequence is CASSLRQGGLNTEAFF. The CDR3 nucleotides read TGCGCCAGCAGCCTCAGACAGGGGGGATTGAACACTGAAGCTTTCTTT. The chain employs TRBV5-1 and TRBJ1-1, with 9 nucleotides matching TRBD1. Losses at the gene ends were 4 bases for V and 0 bases for J; bases not matched to a gene: 7. The CDR3 is made up of 16 amino acids. CDR1 is SGHRS, CDR2 YFSETQ, per germline. Filled out from reference TRBV5-1 and TRBJ1-1, the complete variable domain reads KAGVTQTPRYLIKTRGQQVTLSCSPISGHRSVSWYQQTPGQGLQFLFEYFSETQRNKGNFPGRFSGRQFSNSRSEMNVSTLELGDSALYLCASSLRQGGLNTEAFFGQGTRLTVV.

V usage is TRBV5-8 and J usage is TRBJ2-1; 9 bases fit TRBD2. Germline V gene lookup returns CDR1 SGHTS and CDR2 YDEGEE. J gave up 10 bases and V 5 bases, and 7 bases lay outside the gene matches. The CDR3 loop spans 13 amino acids. Here the CDR3 DNA reads TGTGCCAGCAGGTCGGCGGGAGGGCCGGAGCAGTTCTTC. Translation: CASRSAGGPEQFF. Based on the CDR3 plus reference TRBV5-8 and TRBJ2-1, the full variable domain is EAGVTQSPTHLIKTRGQQATLRCSPISGHTSVYWYQQALGLGLQFLLWYDEGEERNRGNFPPRFSGRQFPNYSSELNVNALELEDSALYLCASRSAGGPEQFFGPGTRLTVL.

This chain uses TRBV5-1 with TRBJ2-2, with 12 bases aligning to TRBD2. The germline CDR1 and CDR2 sequences are SGHRS and YFSETQ. Trimming removed 2 bases from V and 7 bases from J; junction bases left unmatched: 15. The CDR3 has 19 residues. CDR3 loop: CASSFEGPRTSGKIGELFF. Here the CDR3 DNA reads TGCGCCAGCAGCTTCGAAGGGCCCAGGACTAGCGGGAAGATCGGGGAGCTGTTTTTT.

This clone appeared a single time. The chain couples TRBV5-4 to TRBJ1-3; no reliable D call. This CDR3 spans 13 amino acids. Trimming cost V 6 bases and J 0 bases, with 7 bases left between them. CDR1 SGHNT and CDR2 YYREEE come from the germline V gene (reference sequence). The CDR3 reads CASTDDSGNTIYF. The CDR3 DNA sequence: TGTGCCAGCACAGATGACTCTGGAAACACCATATATTTT.

The rearrangement links TRBV6-1 to TRBJ2-6; 8 bases are a match to TRBD1. CDR3 length equals 14 residues. Germline lookup yields CDR1 MNHNS and CDR2 SASEGT. V gave up 4 bases and J gave up 10 bases; unmatched junction bases: 6. The CDR3 region has the DNA TGTGCCAGCAGTGGGCGGGACAGGCCGAACGTCCTGACTTTC. It yields the protein CASSGRDRPNVLTF.

The chain recombines TRBV30 with TRBJ2-3; 7 bases match TRBD2. This CDR3 has 13 residues. Germline CDR1 and CDR2: GTSNPN and SVGIG (reference sequence). V dropped 1 base and J dropped 5; count of bases not matched to a gene: 3. CDR3 in amino acids: CAWSDASGDTQYF. The CDR3 bases are TGTGCCTGGAGTGACGCTAGCGGAGATACGCAGTATTTT.

This clone was detected a few times. The chain links TRBV30 to TRBJ2-3, with TRBD2 as a possible D gene (6 bases). In germline, CDR1 is GTSNPN, CDR2 SVGIG (reference sequence). The V end was cut by 0 bases, the J end by 0 bases, with 16 bases between. The CDR3 is 17 amino acids. The CDR3 DNA reads as TGTGCCTGGAGTGTATATCAGGCTAGCGCAAGCACAGATACGCAGTATTTT. It encodes CAWSVYQASASTDTQYF.

The gene calls are TRBV27 and TRBJ2-2; D might be TRBD1 or TRBD2, each matching 6 bases. CDR3 size: 15 residues. V lost 5 bases and J 3 bases, leaving 13 bases between the germline ends. CDR1 and CDR2 from the germline V gene are MNHEY and SMNVEV (reference sequence). The CDR3 region is CASSMRDTYTGELFF. Here the CDR3 DNA reads TGTGCCAGCAGTATGCGGGACACTTACACCGGGGAGCTGTTTTTT.

The chain joins TRBV4-1 to TRBJ2-2; D could derive from TRBD1 or TRBD2 (5 bases each). The germline V gene encodes CDR1 MGHRA and CDR2 YSYEKL. Trimming pared 1 base from V and 0 bases from J, leaving 9 bases between. The CDR3 has 16 amino acids. CDR3 nucleotide sequence: TGCGCCAGCAGCCAAGTAGAGGGGTCGAACACCGGGGAGCTGTTTTTT. Translating it yields CASSQVEGSNTGELFF.

The rearrangement uses TRBV27 and TRBJ2-7; D unclear. V lost 3 bases to trimming and J lost 3 bases, with 15 bases between them. The germline CDR1 and CDR2 sequences are MNHEY and SMNVEV (reference sequence). The CDR3 has 15 amino acids. The CDR3 DNA follows: TGTGCCAGCAGTTTGTCCTCCCAGCCGTACTACGAGCAGTACTTC. Translation: CASSLSSQPYYEQYF.

This rearrangement joins TRBV7-9 to TRBJ2-1, with 7 bases lining up with TRBD1. CDR1 and CDR2 (germline): SEHNR, FQNEAQ (reference sequence). Germline trimming cut 1 base from V and 9 bases from J; bases unmatched to any gene: 6. The CDR3 is 14 amino acids. The CDR3, as DNA: TGTGCCAGCAGCTTAGGACAGGGCATAAGTGAGCAGTTCTTC. Protein sequence: CASSLGQGISEQFF.

The chain is built from TRBV7-8 and TRBJ1-1; D might be TRBD1 (5 bases). V was pared by 2 bases and J by 0 bases, with 16 bases between. CDR3 length: 17 residues. From germline, CDR1 is SGHVS and CDR2 FQNEAQ. The CDR3 region is CASSLSLEGNMNTEAFF. Here the CDR3 DNA reads TGTGCCAGCAGCTTATCACTAGAGGGGAATATGAACACTGAAGCTTTCTTT.

This clone was seen a handful of times. This sequence joins TRBV4-2 and TRBJ2-7; 9 nucleotides match TRBD1. Trimming at V came to 4 bases and at J to 5 bases, leaving 6 bases not matched to a gene. CDR3 length equals 14 residues. Germline CDR1 is LGHNA and CDR2 is YNFKEQ. This CDR3 is CASSLNRGPDEQYF. The CDR3 nucleotides are TGTGCCAGCAGCCTAAACAGGGGGCCGGACGAGCAGTACTTC.

The chain couples TRBV5-4 to TRBJ2-1; unclear D gene. The CDR3 is made up of 11 amino acids. The V and J ends lost 7 bases and 3 bases respectively, with 5 bases between them. CDR1 SGHNT and CDR2 YYREEE come from the germline V gene (reference sequence). Here the CDR3 reads CASLSYNEQFF. CDR3 sequence (DNA): TGTGCCAGCTTGAGCTACAATGAGCAGTTCTTC. The complete variable domain, with remaining parts taken from reference TRBV5-4 and TRBJ2-1, reads ETGVTQSPTHLIKTRGQQVTLRCSSQSGHNTVSWYQQALGQGPQFIFQYYREEENGRGNFPPRFSGLQFPNYSSELNVNALELDDSALYLCASLSYNEQFFGPGTRLTVL.